A selection of T cell receptor beta chains follows, all from one sample in a study of OX40 agonist ivuxolimab in advanced cancers. The repertoire was sequenced with immunoSEQ multiplex PCR; TCRdb's copy has only in-frame clones and lacks some. The sample lists about 80,000 clones; roughly 91% were seen once. This specimen was CD4+ or CD8+ T cells sorted from blood, taken in a trial of the OX40 agonist ivuxolimab. The receptors shown here come from an adult with an advanced solid tumor such as melanoma, head and neck, liver or kidney cancer. Each CDR3 is given with its conserved first and last residue. The D gene is left open where the match is weak. Clone size, where shown, is once, few, many, or a class for clones that have expanded.

v_gene: TRBV5-1; abundance: NA; d_gene: NA; j_gene: TRBJ2-1; CDR3aa: CARKIGDCPHEQFF; CDR3nt: TGCGCCAGGAAGATCGGGGACTGCCCCCATGAGCAGTTCTTC
v_gene: TRBV9; abundance: NA; d_gene: TRBD1; j_gene: TRBJ1-6; CDR3aa: CASSPGGVGNSPLHF; CDR3nt: TGTGCCAGCAGCCCAGGGGGGGTCGGCAATTCACCCCTCCACTTT
v_gene: TRBV9; abundance: NA; d_gene: NA; j_gene: TRBJ2-2; CDR3aa: CASSVGQISNTGELFF; CDR3nt: TGTGCCAGCAGCGTTGGACAGATTTCGAACACCGGGGAGCTGTTTTTT
v_gene: TRBV29-1; abundance: NA; d_gene: NA; j_gene: TRBJ1-1; CDR3aa: CSGLPRLGTEAFF; CDR3nt: TGCAGCGGATTGCCCCGACTGGGGACTGAAGCTTTCTTT
v_gene: TRBV2; abundance: NA; d_gene: NA; j_gene: TRBJ2-1; CDR3aa: CASIRESYNEQFF; CDR3nt: TGTGCCAGCATTCGGGAGTCCTACAATGAGCAGTTCTTC
v_gene: TRBV5-6; abundance: NA; d_gene: TRBD1; j_gene: TRBJ2-7; CDR3aa: CASSRGQGLREQYF; CDR3nt: TGTGCCAGCAGCCGCGGACAGGGCTTGCGGGAGCAGTACTTC
v_gene: TRBV5-6; abundance: few; d_gene: NA; j_gene: TRBJ2-3; CDR3aa: CASSLRTDTQYF; CDR3nt: TGTGCCAGCAGCCTACGCACAGATACGCAGTATTTT
v_gene: TRBV7-8; abundance: NA; d_gene: NA; j_gene: TRBJ1-3; CDR3aa: CASSYKQALPGNTIYF; CDR3nt: TGTGCCAGCAGCTACAAACAGGCGCTTCCTGGAAACACCATATATTTT
v_gene: TRBV30; abundance: NA; d_gene: NA; j_gene: TRBJ2-2; CDR3aa: CAWSVLWFGGKSTGELFF; CDR3nt: TGTGCCTGGAGTGTATTGTGGTTTGGGGGGAAATCGACCGGGGAGCTGTTTTTT
v_gene: TRBV5-6; abundance: once; d_gene: NA; j_gene: TRBJ2-7; CDR3aa: CASSLDSRSDEQYF; CDR3nt: TGTGCCAGCAGCTTGGATAGTCGGAGCGACGAGCAGTACTTC
v_gene: TRBV5-8; abundance: NA; d_gene: NA; j_gene: TRBJ1-5; CDR3aa: CASSVLDQPQHF; CDR3nt: TGTGCCAGCAGCGTTCTGGATCAGCCCCAGCATTTT
v_gene: TRBV7-6; abundance: NA; d_gene: TRBD1; j_gene: TRBJ1-4; CDR3aa: CASSLAGGNEKLFF; CDR3nt: TGTGCCAGCAGCTTGGCAGGGGGTAATGAAAAACTGTTTTTT
v_gene: TRBV5-1; abundance: NA; d_gene: TRBD1; j_gene: TRBJ2-5; CDR3aa: CASSLVGTGEETQYF; CDR3nt: TGCGCCAGCAGCTTGGTGGGGACAGGGGAAGAGACCCAGTACTTC
v_gene: TRBV18; abundance: once; d_gene: TRBD1; j_gene: TRBJ2-7; CDR3aa: CASSPNTGQGVYEQYF; CDR3nt: TGTGCCAGCTCACCGAACACGGGACAGGGCGTCTACGAGCAGTACTTC
v_gene: TRBV5-1; abundance: once; d_gene: NA; j_gene: TRBJ2-7; CDR3aa: CASSLRGGHLTYEQYF; CDR3nt: TGCGCCAGCAGCTTGAGAGGCGGGCACCTAACCTACGAGCAGTACTTC
v_gene: TRBV7-2; abundance: NA; d_gene: TRBD2; j_gene: TRBJ2-3; CDR3aa: CASSLVGTSGTDTQYF; CDR3nt: TGTGCCAGCAGCTTAGTAGGGACTAGCGGCACAGATACGCAGTATTTT
v_gene: TRBV6-5; abundance: NA; d_gene: TRBD1; j_gene: TRBJ2-7; CDR3aa: CASRRQGSGGYEQYF; CDR3nt: TGTGCCAGCAGACGACAGGGTTCCGGAGGCTACGAGCAGTACTTC
v_gene: TRBV27; abundance: NA; d_gene: TRBD1; j_gene: TRBJ1-1; CDR3aa: CASKHRGRFGTEAFF; CDR3nt: TGTGCCAGCAAGCACAGGGGCCGGTTTGGCACTGAAGCTTTCTTT
v_gene: TRBV5-1; abundance: NA; d_gene: NA; j_gene: TRBJ2-3; CDR3aa: CASSSSQSTDTQYF; CDR3nt: TGCGCCAGCAGCTCCTCTCAGAGTACAGATACGCAGTATTTT
v_gene: TRBV7-9; abundance: once; d_gene: NA; j_gene: TRBJ2-1; CDR3aa: CASSVYNEQFF; CDR3nt: TGTGCCAGCAGCGTATACAATGAGCAGTTCTTC
v_gene: TRBV7-2; abundance: NA; d_gene: NA; j_gene: TRBJ2-2; CDR3aa: CASRPEFSGTGELFF; CDR3nt: TGTGCCAGCCGACCGGAGTTCTCGGGCACCGGGGAGCTGTTTTTT
v_gene: TRBV7-2; abundance: NA; d_gene: TRBD2; j_gene: TRBJ2-1; CDR3aa: CASSLAGLVVDEQFF; CDR3nt: TGTGCCAGCAGCTTAGCGGGACTAGTTGTGGATGAGCAGTTCTTC
v_gene: TRBV9; abundance: NA; d_gene: NA; j_gene: TRBJ2-2; CDR3aa: CASSVSGAGSLTNTGELFF; CDR3nt: TGTGCCAGCAGCGTTTCAGGGGCGGGTTCTTTGACGAACACCGGGGAGCTGTTTTTT
v_gene: TRBV14; abundance: NA; d_gene: NA; j_gene: TRBJ2-6; CDR3aa: CASSQVGSGANVLTF; CDR3nt: TGTGCCAGCAGCCAAGTTGGGTCTGGGGCCAACGTCCTGACTTTC
v_gene: TRBV7-2; abundance: NA; d_gene: NA; j_gene: TRBJ1-5; CDR3aa: CASSPNRAQPQHF; CDR3nt: TGTGCCAGCAGCCCTAACAGGGCCCAGCCCCAGCATTTT
v_gene: TRBV5-1; abundance: NA; d_gene: NA; j_gene: TRBJ2-1; CDR3aa: CASSPRGQGGYNEQFF; CDR3nt: TGCGCCAGCAGCCCCCGCGGGCAGGGGGGCTACAATGAGCAGTTCTTC
v_gene: TRBV11-3; abundance: NA; d_gene: NA; j_gene: TRBJ2-3; CDR3aa: CASSRQGVGSDTQYF; CDR3nt: TGTGCCAGCAGCCGTCAGGGAGTTGGGTCAGATACGCAGTATTTT
v_gene: TRBV27; abundance: NA; d_gene: NA; j_gene: TRBJ1-1; CDR3aa: CASSPRWAGRGTEAFF; CDR3nt: TGTGCCAGCAGTCCCCGGTGGGCGGGGCGCGGGACTGAAGCTTTCTTT
v_gene: TRBV6-5; abundance: NA; d_gene: TRBD1; j_gene: TRBJ2-7; CDR3aa: CASSYQGAAALFF; CDR3nt: TGTGCCAGCAGTTATCAGGGGGCGGCCGCTCTTTTCTTC
v_gene: TRBV11-2; abundance: NA; d_gene: NA; j_gene: TRBJ2-1; CDR3aa: CASSFDFSSYNEQFF; CDR3nt: TGTGCCAGCAGCTTTGACTTTAGCTCCTACAATGAGCAGTTCTTC
v_gene: TRBV6-6; abundance: NA; d_gene: NA; j_gene: TRBJ2-7; CDR3aa: CASRSGSYEQYF; CDR3nt: TGTGCCAGCAGGTCAGGGTCCTACGAGCAGTACTTC
v_gene: TRBV7-2; abundance: few; d_gene: NA; j_gene: TRBJ1-3; CDR3aa: CASSLVGDTIYF; CDR3nt: TGTGCCAGCAGCTTAGTGGGGGACACCATATATTTT
v_gene: TRBV6-6; abundance: NA; d_gene: TRBD1; j_gene: TRBJ1-3; CDR3aa: CASSSQGQGSGNTIYF; CDR3nt: TGTGCCAGCAGTTCCCAGGGACAGGGCTCTGGAAACACCATATATTTT
v_gene: TRBV6-5; abundance: NA; d_gene: NA; j_gene: TRBJ2-2; CDR3aa: CASSLVGELFF; CDR3nt: TGTGCCAGCAGTTTGGTCGGGGAGCTGTTTTTT
v_gene: TRBV11-1; abundance: NA; d_gene: TRBD1; j_gene: TRBJ2-2; CDR3aa: CASSLRQGRTGELFF; CDR3nt: TGTGCCAGCAGCCTTCGACAGGGGAGGACCGGGGAGCTGTTTTTT
v_gene: TRBV30; abundance: NA; d_gene: TRBD2; j_gene: TRBJ2-5; CDR3aa: CAWRGLAGASETQYF; CDR3nt: TGTGCCTGGAGGGGACTAGCGGGAGCGTCAGAGACCCAGTACTTC
v_gene: TRBV5-1; abundance: few; d_gene: TRBD1; j_gene: TRBJ1-3; CDR3aa: CASSTLGTGGGNTIYF; CDR3nt: TGCGCCAGCAGCACCTTAGGGACAGGCGGCGGAAACACCATATATTTT
v_gene: TRBV7-2; abundance: NA; d_gene: NA; j_gene: TRBJ2-7; CDR3aa: CASSLATLSYEQYF; CDR3nt: TGTGCCAGCAGCTTAGCTACCCTCTCCTACGAGCAGTACTTC
v_gene: TRBV19; abundance: NA; d_gene: NA; j_gene: TRBJ2-2; CDR3aa: CASSIAPTGTGELFF; CDR3nt: TGTGCCAGTAGTATCGCACCAACGGGCACCGGGGAGCTGTTTTTT
v_gene: TRBV4-1; abundance: NA; d_gene: NA; j_gene: TRBJ2-7; CDR3aa: CASSQDFLVYEQYF; CDR3nt: TGCGCCAGCAGCCAAGATTTCCTCGTCTACGAGCAGTACTTC
v_gene: TRBV15; abundance: NA; d_gene: NA; j_gene: TRBJ2-7; CDR3aa: CATSRDRYEQYF; CDR3nt: TGTGCCACCAGCAGAGACCGCTACGAGCAGTACTTC
v_gene: TRBV7-9; abundance: few; d_gene: TRBD1; j_gene: TRBJ2-7; CDR3aa: CASQGQGESYEQYF; CDR3nt: TGTGCCAGCCAGGGACAGGGAGAGTCCTACGAGCAGTACTTC
v_gene: TRBV5-1; abundance: NA; d_gene: TRBD1; j_gene: TRBJ2-1; CDR3aa: CASSLEGQGAYNEQFF; CDR3nt: TGCGCCAGCAGCTTGGAGGGACAGGGGGCGTACAATGAGCAGTTCTTC
v_gene: TRBV19; abundance: NA; d_gene: NA; j_gene: TRBJ2-3; CDR3aa: CASSMSMLAGVRRGTDTQYF; CDR3nt: TGTGCCAGTAGTATGTCGATGCTGGCGGGGGTTCGAAGGGGGACAGATACGCAGTATTTT
v_gene: TRBV7-9; abundance: NA; d_gene: NA; j_gene: TRBJ1-4; CDR3aa: CASSLDRLGGRDEKLFF; CDR3nt: TGTGCCAGCAGCTTAGATCGACTCGGGGGGCGGGACGAAAAACTGTTTTTT
v_gene: TRBV7-2; abundance: NA; d_gene: NA; j_gene: TRBJ1-6; CDR3aa: CASSAIGWGTLHF; CDR3nt: TGTGCCAGCAGCGCTATAGGTTGGGGCACCCTCCACTTT
v_gene: TRBV28; abundance: once; d_gene: NA; j_gene: TRBJ2-7; CDR3aa: CASSSIPLTYEQYF; CDR3nt: TGTGCCAGCAGTTCAATTCCTCTAACCTACGAGCAGTACTTC
v_gene: TRBV9; abundance: NA; d_gene: TRBD2; j_gene: TRBJ2-1; CDR3aa: CASSKGAGHSYNEQFF; CDR3nt: TGTGCCAGCAGCAAGGGAGCGGGGCACTCCTACAATGAGCAGTTCTTC
v_gene: TRBV5-1; abundance: NA; d_gene: NA; j_gene: TRBJ1-1; CDR3aa: CASRRTSGNTEAFF; CDR3nt: TGCGCCAGCAGGAGGACCTCGGGGAACACTGAAGCTTTCTTT
v_gene: TRBV2; abundance: NA; d_gene: TRBD1; j_gene: TRBJ2-3; CDR3aa: CASNEDRENTDTQYF; CDR3nt: TGTGCCAGCAATGAGGACAGGGAGAACACAGATACGCAGTATTTT
v_gene: TRBV7-6; abundance: NA; d_gene: NA; j_gene: TRBJ1-1; CDR3aa: CASSPWANTEAFF; CDR3nt: TGTGCCAGCAGCCCCTGGGCGAACACTGAAGCTTTCTTT
v_gene: TRBV29-1; abundance: NA; d_gene: TRBD2; j_gene: TRBJ2-1; CDR3aa: CSVAESSGRAVNEQFF; CDR3nt: TGCAGCGTTGCGGAAAGTAGCGGGAGGGCCGTCAATGAGCAGTTCTTC
v_gene: TRBV11-3; abundance: once; d_gene: TRBD1; j_gene: TRBJ2-1; CDR3aa: CASSFGDRGRYNEQFF; CDR3nt: TGTGCCAGCAGCTTTGGGGACAGGGGTAGATACAATGAGCAGTTCTTC
v_gene: TRBV27; abundance: once; d_gene: TRBD1; j_gene: TRBJ1-2; CDR3aa: CASSLSGTGLYGYTF; CDR3nt: TGTGCCAGCAGTTTATCCGGGACAGGACTTTATGGCTACACCTTC
v_gene: TRBV6-1; abundance: NA; d_gene: NA; j_gene: TRBJ2-5; CDR3aa: CASSGAPSWEETQYF; CDR3nt: TGTGCCAGCAGTGGGGCCCCCTCGTGGGAAGAGACCCAGTACTTC
v_gene: TRBV5-1; abundance: NA; d_gene: TRBD1; j_gene: TRBJ2-7; CDR3aa: CASSGGTGIRSYEQYF; CDR3nt: TGCGCCAGCAGCGGAGGGACAGGGATACGCTCCTACGAGCAGTACTTC
v_gene: TRBV7-2; abundance: NA; d_gene: NA; j_gene: TRBJ1-6; CDR3aa: CASSLGGGQGANSPLHF; CDR3nt: TGTGCCAGCAGCTTAGGTGGTGGCCAGGGAGCTAATTCACCCCTCCACTTT
v_gene: TRBV10-3; abundance: NA; d_gene: NA; j_gene: TRBJ1-1; CDR3aa: CAISETMNTEAFF; CDR3nt: TGTGCCATCAGTGAGACGATGAACACTGAAGCTTTCTTT